Listed below are T cell receptor beta chains from one sample, sequenced in a study of blood T cells in healthy people across ages. TCRdb used MiXCR to reprocess the 5' RACE reads, holding one entry per CDR3 protein. The sample consists of about 670,000 distinct CDR3 sequences, roughly two fifths of them appearing once. Sequencing was done on a sample of blood. The receptors originated from a man older than 75 in good health. Both conserved end residues are part of each CDR3. Each record gives: V gene, J gene, clone size, D gene, CDR3 protein, CDR3 DNA. A D gene is named only where the DNA matches it firmly. A row's size may be missing; if present it is once, few, many or a size class.

V: TRBV10-3; J: TRBJ2-7; size: many; D: NA; CDR3: CAIGIYEQYF; DNA: TGTGCCATTGGAATATACGAGCAGTACTTC
V: TRBV7-2; J: TRBJ2-5; size: NA; D: TRBD2; CDR3: CASSLGGLAGGPLETQYF; DNA: TGTGCCAGCAGCTTAGGGGGACTAGCGGGGGGGCCTCTCGAGACCCAGTACTTC
V: TRBV6-2/TRBV6-3; J: TRBJ2-3; size: few; D: TRBD2; CDR3: CASCVGSGSITDTQYF; DNA: TGTGCCAGCTGCGTCGGGAGCGGGAGCATCACAGATACGCAGTATTTT
V: TRBV24-1; J: TRBJ2-2; size: few; D: NA; CDR3: CATSDFLGRGTGNTGELFF; DNA: TGTGCCACCAGTGATTTTCTGGGTCGTGGGACGGGGAACACCGGGGAGCTGTTTTTT
V: TRBV29-1; J: TRBJ2-3; size: many; D: NA; CDR3: CSVDQGWRGTDTQYF; DNA: TGCAGCGTGGACCAAGGGTGGAGGGGCACAGATACGCAGTATTTT
V: TRBV3-1; J: TRBJ1-2; size: once; D: TRBD1; CDR3: CASSQVSTGEGYGYTF; DNA: TGTGCCAGCAGCCAAGTCTCTACAGGGGAAGGATATGGCTACACCTTC
V: TRBV6-5; J: TRBJ2-3; size: NA; D: TRBD2; CDR3: CASRMGGTDTQYF; DNA: TGTGCCAGCAGGATGGGGGGGACAGATACGCAGTATTTT
V: TRBV10-3; J: TRBJ2-7; size: NA; D: TRBD1; CDR3: CATTRDRKNYEQYF; DNA: TGTGCCACGACCCGGGACAGAAAAAACTACGAGCAGTACTTC
V: TRBV7-2; J: TRBJ2-3; size: many; D: TRBD2; CDR3: CASSLGLAGDTDTQYF; DNA: TGTGCCAGCAGCCTCGGACTAGCGGGAGACACAGATACGCAGTATTTT
V: TRBV20-1; J: TRBJ2-5; size: few; D: TRBD2; CDR3: CSASTSGRTETQYF; DNA: TGCAGTGCTAGTACTAGCGGGAGGACGGAGACCCAGTACTTC
V: TRBV6-2/TRBV6-3; J: TRBJ2-6; size: few; D: NA; CDR3: CASNRLSYSGANVLTF; DNA: TGTGCCAGCAACAGGTTATCTTACTCTGGGGCCAACGTCCTGACTTTC
V: TRBV6-2/TRBV6-3; J: TRBJ2-3; size: NA; D: TRBD2; CDR3: CASSYGAGGGDTQYF; DNA: TGTGCCAGCAGTTACGGTGCGGGCGGGGGAGATACGCAGTATTTT
V: TRBV10-1; J: TRBJ2-1; size: few; D: NA; CDR3: CASSVGNPYNEQFF; DNA: TGCGCCAGCAGTGTTGGTAATCCCTACAATGAGCAGTTCTTC
V: TRBV9; J: TRBJ2-1; size: few; D: TRBD1; CDR3: CASSEGQGAYNEQFF; DNA: TGTGCCAGCAGCGAGGGACAGGGAGCCTACAATGAGCAGTTCTTC
V: TRBV12-3/TRBV12-4; J: TRBJ1-2; size: many; D: TRBD1; CDR3: CASSLRRPGQGNYGYTF; DNA: TGTGCCAGCAGTTTAAGGCGTCCGGGACAGGGCAACTATGGCTACACCTTC
V: TRBV28; J: TRBJ2-7; size: NA; D: NA; CDR3: CASMKGSLPYEQYF; DNA: TGTGCCAGCATGAAGGGTAGCTTGCCGTACGAGCAGTACTTC
V: TRBV12-5; J: TRBJ2-3; size: NA; D: NA; CDR3: CASGPGTFQRTDTQFF; DNA: TGTGCTAGTGGTCCCGGGACGTTTCAACGCACAGATACGCAGTTTTTT
V: TRBV5-6; J: TRBJ2-7; size: few; D: NA; CDR3: CASSFGGREAYEQYF; DNA: TGTGCCAGCAGCTTTGGGGGTAGGGAGGCCTACGAGCAGTACTTC
V: TRBV6-2/TRBV6-3; J: TRBJ2-4; size: NA; D: NA; CDR3: CASSYPGRATLEQYF; DNA: TGTGCCAGCAGTTACCCGGGACGGGCGACCTTGGAGCAGTACTTC
V: TRBV12-3/TRBV12-4; J: TRBJ2-7; size: few; D: NA; CDR3: CASSSTTGYWSSYEQYF; DNA: TGTGCCAGCAGTTCAACTACGGGGTATTGGAGCTCCTACGAGCAGTACTTC
V: TRBV2; J: TRBJ1-1; size: once; D: NA; CDR3: CASMGTTFMNTEAFF; DNA: TGTGCCAGCATGGGTACAACCTTTATGAACACTGAAGCTTTCTTT
V: TRBV27; J: TRBJ2-6; size: NA; D: NA; CDR3: CASSFVQGGSSGANVLTF; DNA: TGTGCCAGCAGTTTCGTACAGGGGGGGAGCTCTGGGGCCAACGTCCTGACTTTC
V: TRBV6-2/TRBV6-3; J: TRBJ2-1; size: few; D: TRBD2; CDR3: CASSSNGRGGLYNEQFF; DNA: TGTGCCAGCAGTTCCAATGGGCGGGGGGGCCTCTACAATGAGCAGTTCTTC
V: TRBV7-2; J: TRBJ2-5; size: NA; D: TRBD2; CDR3: CANGRETQYF; DNA: TGTGCCAACGGGAGGGAGACCCAGTACTTC
V: TRBV6-1; J: TRBJ2-5; size: NA; D: TRBD2; CDR3: CASSGGTGTTLLHEQYF; DNA: TGTGCCAGCAGTGGGGGTACCGGGACTACCTTGTTACATGAGCAGTACTTC
V: TRBV27; J: TRBJ2-1; size: once; D: NA; CDR3: CASRTADLYSYNEQFF; DNA: TGTGCCAGCAGGACAGCAGACCTATACTCCTACAATGAGCAGTTCTTC
V: TRBV29-1; J: TRBJ2-7; size: NA; D: NA; CDR3: CSVEDPLARRYNEQYF; DNA: TGCAGCGTTGAAGATCCTCTAGCAAGGAGGTACAATGAGCAGTACTTC
V: TRBV29-1; J: TRBJ1-2; size: few; D: NA; CDR3: CSVSDLNGYTF; DNA: TGCAGCGTCTCCGATCTCAATGGCTACACCTTC
V: TRBV9; J: TRBJ2-7; size: NA; D: TRBD2; CDR3: CASSAEGTSGSRPYNEQYF; DNA: TGTGCCAGCAGCGCCGAGGGGACTAGCGGGAGTAGGCCCTACAATGAGCAGTACTTC
V: TRBV5-6; J: TRBJ1-2; size: few; D: NA; CDR3: CASSLAPGADGYTF; DNA: TGTGCCAGCAGCTTGGCCCCAGGGGCGGATGGCTACACCTTC
V: TRBV21-1; J: TRBJ2-1; size: NA; D: NA; CDR3: CASSKGTGSDNEQFF; DNA: TGTGCCAGCAGCAAAGGGACAGGCTCCGACAATGAGCAGTTCTTC
V: TRBV6-5; J: TRBJ1-2; size: NA; D: TRBD1; CDR3: CASSSQPGTGANGYTF; DNA: TGTGCCAGCAGTTCTCAGCCCGGGACAGGTGCGAATGGCTACACCTTC
V: TRBV7-9; J: TRBJ1-1; size: few; D: NA; CDR3: CASSLVFQGTEAFF; DNA: TGTGCCAGCAGCTTAGTATTTCAGGGCACTGAAGCTTTCTTT
V: TRBV5-5; J: TRBJ2-7; size: NA; D: NA; CDR3: CASSFRGISYEQYF; DNA: TGTGCCAGCAGTTTTCGGGGTATCTCCTACGAGCAGTACTTC
V: TRBV6-5; J: TRBJ2-3; size: NA; D: NA; CDR3: CASSPLRTYTDTQYF; DNA: TGTGCCAGCAGTCCTCTCAGGACATACACAGATACGCAGTATTTT
V: TRBV2; J: TRBJ2-1; size: NA; D: NA; CDR3: CASYEGHRNSYNEQFF; DNA: TGTGCCAGCTATGAGGGACACCGTAACTCCTACAATGAGCAGTTCTTC
V: TRBV4-2; J: TRBJ2-7; size: NA; D: NA; CDR3: CVSSQEARGDYEQYF; DNA: TGTGTCAGCAGCCAAGAGGCCAGGGGGGACTACGAGCAGTACTTC
V: TRBV10-3; J: TRBJ2-3; size: NA; D: TRBD2; CDR3: CAIKTSGRTDTQYF; DNA: TGTGCCATCAAAACTAGCGGGAGGACAGATACGCAGTATTTT
V: TRBV6-2/TRBV6-3; J: TRBJ2-2; size: NA; D: TRBD1; CDR3: CASSYHQRQGATGELFF; DNA: TGTGCCAGCAGTTACCATCAGAGACAGGGGGCCACCGGGGAGCTGTTTTTT
V: TRBV9; J: TRBJ2-5; size: NA; D: NA; CDR3: CASSVAVGQYNEQYF; DNA: TGTGCCAGCAGCGTAGCTGTAGGACAGTACAATGAGCAGTACTTC
V: TRBV20-1; J: TRBJ1-1; size: NA; D: NA; CDR3: CSARDRGGVDTEAFF; DNA: TGCAGTGCTAGAGATCGTGGGGGCGTAGACACTGAAGCTTTCTTT
V: TRBV30; J: TRBJ2-2; size: NA; D: NA; CDR3: CAWSEWSTGELFF; DNA: TGTGCCTGGAGTGAGTGGTCCACCGGGGAGCTGTTTTTT
V: TRBV20-1; J: TRBJ1-1; size: NA; D: TRBD1; CDR3: CSARDREDSEAFF; DNA: TGCAGTGCCCGGGACAGGGAGGACAGTGAAGCTTTCTTT
V: TRBV3-1; J: TRBJ2-2; size: NA; D: TRBD1; CDR3: CASSQVPLTGTGELFF; DNA: TGTGCCAGCAGCCAAGTCCCTTTGACAGGGACCGGGGAGCTGTTTTTT
V: TRBV7-2; J: TRBJ2-7; size: NA; D: NA; CDR3: CASSYGGVPSYEQYF; DNA: TGTGCCAGCAGTTACGGCGGGGTCCCCTCCTACGAGCAGTACTTC
V: TRBV12-3/TRBV12-4; J: TRBJ2-1; size: NA; D: NA; CDR3: CASSLGDGQFF; DNA: TGTGCCAGCAGTTTGGGGGATGGGCAGTTCTTC
V: TRBV7-2; J: TRBJ2-7; size: NA; D: TRBD1; CDR3: CAGSLYLRQGRAYEQYF; DNA: TGTGCCGGCAGCTTATACCTCCGACAGGGGCGAGCCTACGAGCAGTACTTC
V: TRBV11-2; J: TRBJ2-3; size: NA; D: NA; CDR3: CASSLRGSTSTDTQYF; DNA: TGTGCCAGCAGCTTACGGGGGTCAACTAGCACAGATACGCAGTATTTT
V: TRBV6-6; J: TRBJ2-1; size: NA; D: NA; CDR3: CASSYLYNEQFF; DNA: TGTGCCAGCAGTTACTTATACAATGAGCAGTTCTTC
V: TRBV4-3; J: TRBJ2-7; size: few; D: NA; CDR3: CASSQDLVGIANNEQYF; DNA: TGCGCCAGCAGCCAAGATTTGGTGGGGATAGCTAACAATGAGCAGTACTTC
V: TRBV5-1; J: TRBJ2-3; size: NA; D: NA; CDR3: CASSLNKALSTDTQYF; DNA: TGCGCCAGCAGCTTAAACAAAGCCCTTAGCACAGATACGCAGTATTTT
V: TRBV6-5; J: TRBJ2-1; size: NA; D: NA; CDR3: CASSYLADPYNEQFF; DNA: TGTGCCAGCAGTTATTTAGCGGATCCCTACAATGAGCAGTTCTTC
V: TRBV20-1; J: TRBJ2-3; size: NA; D: TRBD2; CDR3: CSATGLAAADTQYF; DNA: TGCAGTGCCACTGGACTAGCAGCGGCAGATACGCAGTATTTT
V: TRBV28; J: TRBJ2-4; size: NA; D: NA; CDR3: CASSSRGTVAKNIQYF; DNA: TGTGCCAGCAGTTCTAGGGGGACGGTAGCCAAAAACATTCAGTACTTC